This record covers a single T cell receptor (beta chain). Antigen: not known. This table comes from immunoSEQ multiplex PCR, and its TCRdb copy is limited to in-frame clones, with some not included. The sample lists 130,000 or so clones, about 89% occurring once. The record originates from a study of T cell responses to AZD1222 COVID-19 vaccine. Study observations and caveats: Unmutated variant regions reportedly attract nearly half of all spike-specific TCRs. Possibly, clonal diversity was underestimated; donors were largely white British and included more females. Across the whole spike, CD4 TCRs peaked at regions 160-218 and 743-854. At baseline, just six or seven AZD1222 recipients tested seropositive.

CDR3 size: 12 residues. Germline V gives CDR1 MNHEY, CDR2 SMNVEV (reference sequence). Trimming cost V 8 bases and J 1 base; bases outside gene matches: 0. The sequence came from an adult in good health. The sequencing here drew on peripheral blood, taken on day 0 of MenACWY control vaccination. The V call is TRBV27, the J call TRBJ2-3; 7 bases agree with TRBD2. The CDR3 DNA reads TGTGCCAGCGGGAGGGGCACAGATACGCAGTATTTT. Protein: CASGRGTDTQYF.